Shown below are 7 T cell receptor beta chains from a single sample sequenced in a study of blood T cell repertoires in COVID-19. Clones were read by immunoSEQ multiplex PCR, and TCRdb kept only the in-frame ones, dropping some. The sample consists of around 110,000 clones, around 90% of them appearing once. Specimen: peripheral blood. These receptors were taken from a woman in her 30s with acute or convalescent COVID-19.

The gene calls are TRBV2 and TRBJ1-5; tentatively, D is TRBD1 (6 bases). This CDR3 comprises 15 residues. Germline CDR1 is SNHLY and CDR2 is FYNNEI. V lost 6 bases to trimming and J lost 5 bases, with 17 bases between them. CDR3 coding DNA: TGTGCCAGCAGGGACGGGGGGCGAACTCATCAGCCCCAGCATTTT. Amino acids: CASRDGGRTHQPQHF.

The genes are TRBV24-1 and TRBJ2-1, with D perhaps matching TRBD2 (8 bases). The CDR3 has 21 amino acids. Germline CDR1 reads KGHDR; CDR2 reads SFDVKD. V lost 2 bases to trimming and J lost 4 bases, with 29 bases between them. Here the CDR3 reads CATSDSPGQSSSGSGYNEQFF. The CDR3 DNA is TGTGCCACCAGTGATTCCCCGGGACAGTCCTCTAGCGGGTCAGGGTACAATGAGCAGTTCTTC.

The chain uses TRBV6-5 and TRBJ1-6; weak D call: TRBD1 (5 bases). This CDR3 has 15 residues. Trimming shortened V by 2 bases and J by 9 bases, and 14 bases separated the two germline ends. In germline, CDR1 is MNHEY, CDR2 SVGAGI. The CDR3 is CASSYGAEMGSPLHF. CDR3 nucleotides: TGTGCCAGCAGTTACGGGGCGGAGATGGGTTCACCCCTCCACTTT.

The chain joins TRBV11-3 to TRBJ1-2; D is possibly TRBD1 (6 bases). Trimming cost V 5 bases and J 7 bases, with 17 bases left between them. Looked up from germline, CDR1 is SGHNT and CDR2 is YENEEA. The CDR3 extends over 14 amino acids. The CDR3 protein is CASSQGQQSGGYTF. CDR3 in DNA: TGTGCCAGCAGCCAAGGACAGCAGTCGGGTGGCTACACCTTC.

This chain connects TRBV7-2 to TRBJ2-3, with 9 bases that match TRBD2. The CDR3 is made up of 13 amino acids. Germline CDR1 SGHTA, CDR2 FQGNSA. V dropped 6 bases and J dropped 4; count of bases not matched to a gene: 2. For the CDR3, the DNA is TGTGCCAGCAGTAGCGGGAGTTCAGATACGCAGTATTTT. It yields the protein CASSSGSSDTQYF.

The chain combines TRBV3-1 (or the pseudogene TRBV3-2) with TRBJ1-2; D is possibly TRBD1 (5 bases). Trimming pared 1 base from V and 4 bases from J, leaving 13 bases between. CDR1 is LGHDT and CDR2 is YNNKEL in the germline V gene (reference sequence). The CDR3 extends over 15 amino acids. The CDR3 sequence: CASSQVWTTFYGYTF. CDR3 nucleotide sequence: TGTGCCAGCAGCCAAGTCTGGACAACCTTCTATGGCTACACCTTC.

There are a few counts of this clone. The V and J genes are TRBV6-2 or TRBV6-3 and TRBJ1-2; 9 bases agree with TRBD1. Germline assignment: CDR1 MNHEY and CDR2 SVGEGT. Germline trimming cut 6 bases from V and 4 bases from J; bases unmatched to any gene: 9. CDR3 length: 15 residues. The CDR3 sequence: CASSPWTTGGYGYTF. DNA for the CDR3: TGTGCCAGCAGCCCCTGGACGACAGGGGGCTATGGCTACACCTTC.